The 18 T cell receptor beta chains below all came from one sample that was sequenced in a study of blood T cell repertoires in COVID-19. Sequencing was performed with immunoSEQ multiplex PCR; in TCRdb, only in-frame clones are kept and a portion is missing. The table includes fewer than 200,000 clones, over 70% detected once. The sequencing input was PBMCs or T cells enriched from blood (not recorded which). The origin of the receptors is a woman in her forties or fifties in a cohort exposed to, infected with or recovered from COVID-19 (not recorded which).

This sequence joins TRBV10-3 and TRBJ2-3, with D possibly matching TRBD2 (6 bases). The V end lost 6 bases, the J end lost 0 bases, and 10 bases lay between the germline ends. The CDR3 contains 14 residues. CDR1 and CDR2 (germline): ENHRY, SYGVKD. In nucleotides, the CDR3 is TGTGCCATCAGGGCTAGCGCAAGCACAGATACGCAGTATTTT. Translating it yields CAIRASASTDTQYF.

The chain combines TRBV19 with TRBJ2-1, with 11 bases matching TRBD1. Germline V gene sequence: CDR1 LNHDA, CDR2 SQIVND (reference sequence). The CDR3 is 15 residues long. With V trimmed by 5 bases and J by 8 bases, 8 bases remained unmatched. The CDR3 nucleotides are TGTGCCAGTAGTCGACCGGGACAGGGGGAGTATGAGCAGTTCTTC. Translation: CASSRPGQGEYEQFF.

In its sample, this clone was seen once. The chain uses TRBV28 and TRBJ1-1, with 8 bases aligning to TRBD1. V was clipped by 8 bases and J by 6 bases; unmatched bases: 5. The CDR3 has 12 amino acids. Germline loops: CDR1 MDHEN, CDR2 SYDVKM. This chain's CDR3 is CASLDRAAEAFF. The CDR3 region has the DNA TGTGCCAGCCTGGACAGGGCCGCTGAAGCTTTCTTT.

V is TRBV19 and J is TRBJ1-5, with TRBD1 matching over 7 bases. V was clipped by 5 bases and J by 3 bases; unmatched bases: 10. Germline V CDR1 and CDR2: LNHDA, SQIVND (reference sequence). The CDR3 sequence is 16 residues long. The chain's CDR3 is CASSPRTGGPNQPQHF. DNA for the CDR3: TGTGCCAGTAGTCCTCGGACAGGTGGGCCCAATCAGCCCCAGCATTTT.

V gene TRBV9 combines with J gene TRBJ2-7; 14 bases fit TRBD2. The CDR3 loop spans 18 amino acids. J gave up 0 bases and V 1 base, and 6 bases lay outside the gene matches. Germline CDR1 SGDLS, CDR2 YYNGEE. CDR3 amino acids: CASSVSGTSGGPSYEQYF. Here the CDR3 DNA reads TGTGCCAGCAGCGTATCCGGGACTAGCGGGGGCCCCTCCTACGAGCAGTACTTC.

V and J are TRBV9 and TRBJ2-7, with 10 bases that match TRBD1. After removal of 4 bases from V and 4 bases from J, the junction contained 11 bases not matched to a gene. The CDR3 is 16 amino acids. Looked up from germline, CDR1 is SGDLS and CDR2 is YYNGEE. CDR3 in DNA: TGTGCCAGCAGCCCGCGAAAGGGACAGGGGATATACGAGCAGTACTTC. Translation gives CASSPRKGQGIYEQYF.

V usage is TRBV6-5 and J usage is TRBJ2-3; 7 bases align to TRBD1. The germline V gene has CDR1 MNHEY and CDR2 SVGAGI. Unmatched junction bases numbered 10, after V lost 8 bases and J lost 2 bases. The CDR3 sequence is 15 residues long. CDR3 in DNA: TGTGCCAGCCGTCCATGGGGGACAGACACAGATACGCAGTATTTT. It yields the protein CASRPWGTDTDTQYF.

V and J are TRBV28 and TRBJ1-5; D uncertain. CDR3 length: 15 amino acids. CDR1 is MDHEN and CDR2 is SYDVKM in the germline V gene. The V end lost 7 bases, the J end lost 7 bases, and 20 bases lay between the germline ends. CDR3 loop: CASTNRGILVQPQHF. The CDR3 nucleotides read TGTGCCAGCACAAATCGGGGTATATTGGTCCAGCCCCAGCATTTT.

The table lists this clone with a count of one. The rearrangement uses TRBV7-9 and TRBJ2-3, with 8 bases that match TRBD2. The CDR3 loop spans 15 amino acids. The J segment lost 5 bases and the V segment lost 5 bases, leaving 9 bases of the junction unmatched. Germline CDR1 reads SEHNR; CDR2 reads FQNEAQ (reference sequence). CDR3 bases: TGTGCCAGCAGCCCCATCGGGGGGGCTAGAGATACGCAGTATTTT. Translated: CASSPIGGARDTQYF. The full variable domain, with the rest looked up from reference TRBV7-9 and TRBJ2-3, is DTGVSQNPRHKITKRGQNVTFRCDPISEHNRLYWYRQTLGQGPEFLTYFQNEAQLEKSRLLSDRFSAERPKGSFSTLEIQRTEQGDSAMYLCASSPIGGARDTQYFGPGTRLTVL.

On this clone: Other DNA sequences in the sample encode the same CDR3. This chain joins TRBV5-4 and TRBJ2-1; tentatively, D is TRBD2 (7 bases). The V end lost 3 bases, the J end lost 0 bases, and 13 bases lay between the germline ends. CDR1 SGHNT and CDR2 YYREEE come from the germline V gene (reference sequence). The CDR3 loop spans 16 amino acids. DNA of the CDR3: TGTGCCAGCAGCTCGGGGGGCGGGAGCTCCTACAATGAGCAGTTCTTC. This gives the protein CASSSGGGSSYNEQFF.

The chain uses TRBV3-1 (or the pseudogene TRBV3-2) and TRBJ1-1; D gene ambiguous. Per the germline V gene, CDR1 is LGHDT and CDR2 is YNNKEL (reference sequence). V was clipped by 2 bases and J by 2 bases, with 6 bases between them. The CDR3 runs to 13 residues. CDR3 in amino acids: CASSQLFNTEAFF. The CDR3 DNA reads as TGTGCCAGCAGCCAACTATTCAACACTGAAGCTTTCTTT.

The sample holds a few counts of this clone. The rearrangement joins TRBV10-3 to TRBJ1-6; no reliable D call. The CDR3 consists of 13 residues. The V gene's germline CDR1 is ENHRY and CDR2 SYGVKD. V lost 10 bases to trimming and J lost 8 bases, with 15 bases between them. CDR3 sequence: CATGSTSDSPLHF. The CDR3, as DNA: TGTGCCACCGGGTCGACCTCGGATTCACCCCTCCACTTT.

The rearrangement joins TRBV28 to TRBJ2-1, with 8 bases fitting TRBD2. The J segment lost 0 bases and the V segment lost 8 bases, leaving 9 bases of the junction unmatched. Germline V gene data show CDR1 as MDHEN and CDR2 as SYDVKM. This CDR3 is built from 16 residues. The CDR3 nucleotides are TGTGCCAGCTCTAAGCCGGGAGGGATCTCCTACAATGAGCAGTTCTTC. Protein product: CASSKPGGISYNEQFF.

V is TRBV15 and J is TRBJ1-6; D remains ambiguous. The CDR3 sequence is 16 residues long. Trimming took 3 bases from V and 9 from J, leaving 18 bases between them. Germline V lookup: CDR1 LNHNV, CDR2 YYDKDF (reference sequence). The CDR3 protein is CATSSAETAVGSPLHF. The CDR3 DNA reads as TGTGCCACCAGCAGCGCGGAAACAGCGGTGGGTTCACCCCTCCACTTT. Complete variable domain (other parts from reference TRBV15 and TRBJ1-6): DAMVIQNPRYQVTQFGKPVTLSCSQTLNHNVMYWYQQKSSQAPKLLFHYYDKDFNNEADTPDNFQSRRPNTSFCFLDIRSPGLGDTAMYLCATSSAETAVGSPLHFGNGTRLTVT.

The chain carries TRBV5-1 and TRBJ1-4, with D uncertain. The CDR3 spans 15 residues. Between the trimmed V and J ends, which lost 4 bases and 0 bases, there was a span of 10 bases. Germline V gene data show CDR1 as SGHRS and CDR2 as YFSETQ. The CDR3 loop is CASSTGDSTNEKLFF. CDR3 nucleotide sequence: TGCGCCAGCAGCACGGGAGATTCAACTAATGAAAAACTGTTTTTT.

This chain joins TRBV18 and TRBJ2-7, with TRBD1 as a possible D gene (6 bases). This CDR3 has 15 residues. Trimming stripped 4 bases from V and 2 bases from J, with 15 bases between. Looked up from germline, CDR1 is KGHSH and CDR2 is LQKENI. In nucleotides, the CDR3 is TGTGCCAGCTCACGGGGTCACAGGGTCGCCTACGAGCAGTACTTC. Amino acid sequence: CASSRGHRVAYEQYF.

The V call is TRBV28, the J call TRBJ2-1, with TRBD2 matching over 16 bases. CDR1 is MDHEN and CDR2 is SYDVKM in the germline V gene. V gave up 4 bases and J gave up 2 bases; unmatched junction bases: 5. This CDR3 comprises 18 residues. The CDR3 spells CASSSLGTSGGAYNEQFF. The CDR3 DNA sequence: TGTGCCAGCAGTTCCCTCGGGACTAGCGGGGGGGCCTACAATGAGCAGTTCTTC.

The rearrangement uses TRBV11-2 and TRBJ2-2, with a possible D match to TRBD2 (5 bases). V gave up 5 bases and J gave up 3 bases, with 13 bases separating them. CDR1 and CDR2 (germline): SGHAT, FQNNGV. The CDR3 is 15 residues long. The chain's CDR3 is CASSLNPDYTGELFF. CDR3 in DNA: TGTGCCAGCAGCCTCAATCCGGACTACACCGGGGAGCTGTTTTTT.